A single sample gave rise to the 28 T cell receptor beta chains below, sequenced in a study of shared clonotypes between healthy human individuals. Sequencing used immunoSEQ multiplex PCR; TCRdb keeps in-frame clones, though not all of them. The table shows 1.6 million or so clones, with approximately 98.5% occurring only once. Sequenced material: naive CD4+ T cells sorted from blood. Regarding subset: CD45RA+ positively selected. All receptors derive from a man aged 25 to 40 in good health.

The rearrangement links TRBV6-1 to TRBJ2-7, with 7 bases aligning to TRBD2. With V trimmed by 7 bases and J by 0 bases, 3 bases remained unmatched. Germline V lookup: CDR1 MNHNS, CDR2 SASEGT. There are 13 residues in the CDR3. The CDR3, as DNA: TGTGCCAGCACCCTAGCGGTCTCCTACGAGCAGTACTTC. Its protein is CASTLAVSYEQYF.

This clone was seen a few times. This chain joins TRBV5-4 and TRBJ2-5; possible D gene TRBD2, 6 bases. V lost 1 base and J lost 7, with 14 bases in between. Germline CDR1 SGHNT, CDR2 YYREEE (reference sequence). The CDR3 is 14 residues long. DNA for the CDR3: TGTGCCAGCAGCTTGTGGGCGGAGGGTGGGACCCAGTACTTC. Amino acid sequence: CASSLWAEGGTQYF.

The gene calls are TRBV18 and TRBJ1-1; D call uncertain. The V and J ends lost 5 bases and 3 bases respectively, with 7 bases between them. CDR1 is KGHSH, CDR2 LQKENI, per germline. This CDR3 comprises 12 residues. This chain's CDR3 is CASSMFDTEAFF. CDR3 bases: TGTGCCAGCTCAATGTTCGACACTGAAGCTTTCTTT.

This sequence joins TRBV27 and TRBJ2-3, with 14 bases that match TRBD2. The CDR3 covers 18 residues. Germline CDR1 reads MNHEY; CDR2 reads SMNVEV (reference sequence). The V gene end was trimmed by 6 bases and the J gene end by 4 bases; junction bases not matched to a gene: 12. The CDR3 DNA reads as TGTGCCAGCAGCTACGGACTAGCGGGAGGCTATGGCGCAGATACGCAGTATTTT. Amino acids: CASSYGLAGGYGADTQYF.

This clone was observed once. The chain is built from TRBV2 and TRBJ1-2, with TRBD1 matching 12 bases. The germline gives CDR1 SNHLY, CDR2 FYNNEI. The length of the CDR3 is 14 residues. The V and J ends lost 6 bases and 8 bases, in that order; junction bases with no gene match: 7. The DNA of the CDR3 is TGTGCCAGCAGGTCCGGGACAGGGGGCGAAGGCTACACCTTC. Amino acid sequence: CASRSGTGGEGYTF. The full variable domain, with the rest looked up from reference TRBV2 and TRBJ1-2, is EPEVTQTPSHQVTQMGQEVILRCVPISNHLYFYWYRQILGQKVEFLVSFYNNEISEKSEIFDDQFSVERPDGSNFTLKIRSTKLEDSAMYFCASRSGTGGEGYTFGSGTRLTVV.

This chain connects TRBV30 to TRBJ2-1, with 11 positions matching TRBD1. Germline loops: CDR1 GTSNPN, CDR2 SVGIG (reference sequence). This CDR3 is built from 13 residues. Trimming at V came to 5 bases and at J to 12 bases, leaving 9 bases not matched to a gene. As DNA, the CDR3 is TGTGCCTGGTCGCCGGACAGGGGGCGATTGCAGTTCTTC. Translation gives CAWSPDRGRLQFF.

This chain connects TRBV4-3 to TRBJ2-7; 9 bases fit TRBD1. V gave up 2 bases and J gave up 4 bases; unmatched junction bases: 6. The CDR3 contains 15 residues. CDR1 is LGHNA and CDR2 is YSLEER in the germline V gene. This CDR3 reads CASSQTGTGLYEQYF. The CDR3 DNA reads TGCGCCAGCAGCCAAACCGGGACAGGGTTGTACGAGCAGTACTTC.

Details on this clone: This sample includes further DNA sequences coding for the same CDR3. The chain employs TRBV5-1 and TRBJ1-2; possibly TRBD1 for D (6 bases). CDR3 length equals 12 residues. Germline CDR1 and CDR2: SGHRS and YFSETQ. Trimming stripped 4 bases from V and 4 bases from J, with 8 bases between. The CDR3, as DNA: TGCGCCAGCAGCCTGGACAGCTATGGCTACACCTTC. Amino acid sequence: CASSLDSYGYTF. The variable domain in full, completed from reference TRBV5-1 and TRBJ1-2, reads KAGVTQTPRYLIKTRGQQVTLSCSPISGHRSVSWYQQTPGQGLQFLFEYFSETQRNKGNFPGRFSGRQFSNSRSEMNVSTLELGDSALYLCASSLDSYGYTFGSGTRLTVV.

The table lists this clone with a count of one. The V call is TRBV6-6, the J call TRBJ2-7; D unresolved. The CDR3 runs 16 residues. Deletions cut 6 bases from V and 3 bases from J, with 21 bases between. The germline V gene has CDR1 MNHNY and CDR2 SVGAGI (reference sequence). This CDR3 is CASSTHTQAGNYEQYF. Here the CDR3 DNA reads TGTGCCAGCAGCACCCACACCCAGGCCGGTAACTACGAGCAGTACTTC.

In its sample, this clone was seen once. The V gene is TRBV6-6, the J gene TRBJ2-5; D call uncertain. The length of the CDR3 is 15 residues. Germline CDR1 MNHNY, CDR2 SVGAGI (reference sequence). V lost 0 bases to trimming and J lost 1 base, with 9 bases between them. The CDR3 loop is CASSYSRQVQETQYF. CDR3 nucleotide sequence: TGTGCCAGCAGTTACTCGAGACAAGTCCAAGAGACCCAGTACTTC.

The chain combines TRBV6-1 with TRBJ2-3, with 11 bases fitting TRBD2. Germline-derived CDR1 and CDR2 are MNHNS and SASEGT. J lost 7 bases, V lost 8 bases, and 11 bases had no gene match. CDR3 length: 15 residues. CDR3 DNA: TGTGCCAGCGCCGGGGGGACTAGCGGACCCTATACGCAGTATTTT. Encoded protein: CASAGGTSGPYTQYF.

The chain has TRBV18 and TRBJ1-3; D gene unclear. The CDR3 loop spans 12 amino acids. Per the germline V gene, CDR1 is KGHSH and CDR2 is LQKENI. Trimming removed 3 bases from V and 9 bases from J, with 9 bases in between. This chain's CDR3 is CASSPDHFTIYF. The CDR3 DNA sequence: TGTGCCAGCTCACCCGACCACTTCACCATATATTTT. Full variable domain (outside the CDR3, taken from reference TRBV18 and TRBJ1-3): NAGVMQNPRHLVRRRGQEARLRCSPMKGHSHVYWYRQLPEEGLKFMVYLQKENIIDESGMPKERFSAEFPKEGPSILRIQQVVRGDSAAYFCASSPDHFTIYFGEGSWLTVV.

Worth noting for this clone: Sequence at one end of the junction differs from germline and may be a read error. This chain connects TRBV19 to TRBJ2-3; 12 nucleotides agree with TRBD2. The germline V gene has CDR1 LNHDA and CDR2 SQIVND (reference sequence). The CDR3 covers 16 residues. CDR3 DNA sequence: TGTGCCACTAGTAAATGGACTAGCGGGACTGCAGATACGCAGTATTTT. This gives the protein CATSKWTSGTADTQYF. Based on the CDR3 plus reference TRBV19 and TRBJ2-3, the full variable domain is DGGITQSPKYLFRKEGQNVTLSCEQNLNHDAMYWYRQDPGQGLRLIYYSQIVNDFQKGDIAEGYSVSREKKESFPLTVTSAQKNPTAFYLCATSKWTSGTADTQYFGPGTRLTVL.

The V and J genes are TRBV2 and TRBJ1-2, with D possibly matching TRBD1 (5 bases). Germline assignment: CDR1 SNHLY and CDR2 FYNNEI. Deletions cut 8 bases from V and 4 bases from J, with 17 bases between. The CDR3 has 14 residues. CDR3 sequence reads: CASPTERGAYGYTF. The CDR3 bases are TGTGCCAGCCCCACGGAGAGAGGGGCCTATGGCTACACCTTC.

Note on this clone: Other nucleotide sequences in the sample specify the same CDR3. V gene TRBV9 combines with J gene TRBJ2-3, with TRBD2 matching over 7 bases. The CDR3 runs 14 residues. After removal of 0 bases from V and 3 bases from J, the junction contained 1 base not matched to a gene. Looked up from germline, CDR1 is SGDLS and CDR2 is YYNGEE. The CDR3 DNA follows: TGTGCCAGCAGCGTAGTCGGGAGGACAGATACGCAGTATTTT. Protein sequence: CASSVVGRTDTQYF.

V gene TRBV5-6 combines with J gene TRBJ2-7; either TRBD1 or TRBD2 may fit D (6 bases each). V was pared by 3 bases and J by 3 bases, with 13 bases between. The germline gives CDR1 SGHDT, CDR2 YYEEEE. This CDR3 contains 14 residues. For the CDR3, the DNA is TGTGCCAGCAGCTCAGTTGGGGGGCACTACGAGCAGTACTTC. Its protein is CASSSVGGHYEQYF.

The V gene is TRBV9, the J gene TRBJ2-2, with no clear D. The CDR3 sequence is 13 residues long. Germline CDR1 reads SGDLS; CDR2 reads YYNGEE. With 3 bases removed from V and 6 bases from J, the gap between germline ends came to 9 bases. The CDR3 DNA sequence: TGTGCCAGCAGCGGGGCAGGCGCCGGGGAGCTGTTTTTT. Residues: CASSGAGAGELFF. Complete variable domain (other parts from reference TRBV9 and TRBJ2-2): DSGVTQTPKHLITATGQRVTLRCSPRSGDLSVYWYQQSLDQGLQFLIQYYNGEERAKGNILERFSAQQFPDLHSELNLSSLELGDSALYFCASSGAGAGELFFGEGSRLTVL.

CDR3 nucleotides: TGTGCCAGCAGCTTAATTGGGCAGGGTCGCAACTCTGGGGCCAACGTCCTGACTTTC. Its protein product is CASSLIGQGRNSGANVLTF. The chain has TRBV7-9 and TRBJ2-6; D possibly corresponds to TRBD1 (5 bases). V was pared by 2 bases and J by 0 bases, with 17 bases between. Germline values: CDR1 SEHNR, CDR2 FQNEAQ (reference sequence). The CDR3 is 19 amino acids. Together with reference TRBV7-9 and TRBJ2-6, the CDR3 gives the full variable domain: DTGVSQNPRHKITKRGQNVTFRCDPISEHNRLYWYRQTLGQGPEFLTYFQNEAQLEKSRLLSDRFSAERPKGSFSTLEIQRTEQGDSAMYLCASSLIGQGRNSGANVLTFGAGSRLTVL.

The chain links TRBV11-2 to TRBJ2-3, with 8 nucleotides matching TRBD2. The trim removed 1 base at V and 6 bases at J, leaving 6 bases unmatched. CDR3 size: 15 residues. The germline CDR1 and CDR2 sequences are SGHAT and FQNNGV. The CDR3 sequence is CASSLALAGSDTQYF. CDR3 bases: TGTGCCAGCAGCTTAGCGTTAGCGGGATCGGATACGCAGTATTTT.

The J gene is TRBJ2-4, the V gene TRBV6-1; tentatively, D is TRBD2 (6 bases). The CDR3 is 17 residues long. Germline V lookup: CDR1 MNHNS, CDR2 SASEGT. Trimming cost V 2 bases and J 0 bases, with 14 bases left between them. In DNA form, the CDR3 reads TGTGCCAGCAGTGAAAAGGAGTGGGGACTAGCCAAAAACATTCAGTACTTC. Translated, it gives CASSEKEWGLAKNIQYF.

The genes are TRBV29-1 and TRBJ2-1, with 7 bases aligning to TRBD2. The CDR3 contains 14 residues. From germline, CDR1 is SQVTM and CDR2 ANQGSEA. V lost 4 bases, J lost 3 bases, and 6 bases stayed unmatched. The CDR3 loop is CSVVPAGYYNEQFF. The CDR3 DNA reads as TGCAGCGTTGTCCCAGCGGGGTACTACAATGAGCAGTTCTTC.

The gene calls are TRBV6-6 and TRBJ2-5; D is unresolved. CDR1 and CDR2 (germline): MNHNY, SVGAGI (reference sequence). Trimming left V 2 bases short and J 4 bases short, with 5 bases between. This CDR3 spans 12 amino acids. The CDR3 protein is CASSYPVETQYF. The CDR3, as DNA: TGTGCCAGCAGTTACCCCGTAGAGACCCAGTACTTC.

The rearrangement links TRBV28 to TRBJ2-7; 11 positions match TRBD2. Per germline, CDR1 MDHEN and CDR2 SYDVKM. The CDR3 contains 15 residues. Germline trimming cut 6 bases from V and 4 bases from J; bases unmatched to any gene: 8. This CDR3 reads CASSRLGTSGYEQYF. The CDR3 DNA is TGTGCCAGCAGCCGTCTTGGGACTAGCGGTTACGAGCAGTACTTC.

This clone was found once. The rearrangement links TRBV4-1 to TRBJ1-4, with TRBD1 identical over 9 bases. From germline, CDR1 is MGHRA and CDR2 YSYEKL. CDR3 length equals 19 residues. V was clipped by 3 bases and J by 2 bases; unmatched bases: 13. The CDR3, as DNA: TGCGCCAGCAGCCATCTACGACAGGGGGTAGTAGCCACTAATGAAAAACTGTTTTTT. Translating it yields CASSHLRQGVVATNEKLFF.

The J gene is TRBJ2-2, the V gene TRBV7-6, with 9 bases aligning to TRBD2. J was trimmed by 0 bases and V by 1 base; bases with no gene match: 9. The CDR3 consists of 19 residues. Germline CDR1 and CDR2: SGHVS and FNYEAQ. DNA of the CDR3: TGTGCCAGCAGCTTAGGCCCCGGGGCGGGAGGGCCGAACACCGGGGAGCTGTTTTTT. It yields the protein CASSLGPGAGGPNTGELFF.

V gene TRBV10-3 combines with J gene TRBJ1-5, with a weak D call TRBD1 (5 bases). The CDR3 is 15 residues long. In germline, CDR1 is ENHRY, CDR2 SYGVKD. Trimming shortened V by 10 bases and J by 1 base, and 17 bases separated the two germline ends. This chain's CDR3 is CARPGRDNSNQPQHF. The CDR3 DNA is TGTGCCAGACCAGGGCGAGACAACAGCAATCAGCCCCAGCATTTT.

CDR3 loop: CASRNPEQFF. CDR3 bases: TGTGCCAGCAGGAATCCCGAGCAGTTCTTC. This chain connects TRBV2 to TRBJ2-1, with D unresolved. The germline V gene encodes CDR1 SNHLY and CDR2 FYNNEI. Trimming pared 6 bases from V and 10 bases from J, leaving 7 bases between. The CDR3 is made up of 10 amino acids.

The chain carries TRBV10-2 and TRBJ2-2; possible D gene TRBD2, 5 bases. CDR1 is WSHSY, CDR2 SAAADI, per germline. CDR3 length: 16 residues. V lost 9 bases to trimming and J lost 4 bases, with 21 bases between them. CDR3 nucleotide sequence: TGCGCCAGTCGGGGAGCCGGGTCCCTCTTCACCGGGGAGCTGTTTTTT. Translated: CASRGAGSLFTGELFF.